This T cell receptor beta chain came from a study of T cell changes during pregnancy in multiple sclerosis. Looked up from germline, CDR1 is SGHTA and CDR2 is FQGNSA. This CDR3 is built from 12 residues. Trimming cost V 4 bases and J 12 bases, with 15 bases left between them. Data came from immunoSEQ multiplex PCR; TCRdb stores just in-frame clones and leaves some out. Of roughly 100,000 clones in the sample, roughly 93% are singletons; the top ten hold around 0.84%. The rearrangement joins TRBV7-2 to TRBJ1-1; the D gene is possibly TRBD1 (5 bases). Source: peripheral blood, taken after pregnancy. The receptor was isolated from a female donor with multiple sclerosis, enrolled in a pregnancy study. CDR3 loop: CASSSGPGWSFF. CDR3 coding DNA: TGTGCCAGCAGCTCCGGGCCAGGGTGGTCTTTCTTT.